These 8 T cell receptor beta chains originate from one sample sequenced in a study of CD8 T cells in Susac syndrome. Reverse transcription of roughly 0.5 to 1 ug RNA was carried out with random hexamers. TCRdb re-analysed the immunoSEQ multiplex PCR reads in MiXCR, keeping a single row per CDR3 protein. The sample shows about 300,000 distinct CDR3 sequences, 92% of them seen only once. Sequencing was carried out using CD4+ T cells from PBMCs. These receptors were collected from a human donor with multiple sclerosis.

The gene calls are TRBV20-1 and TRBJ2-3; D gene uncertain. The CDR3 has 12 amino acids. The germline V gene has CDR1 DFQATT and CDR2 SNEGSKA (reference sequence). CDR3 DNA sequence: TGCACTCTCTCTCCACACGGGGATACGCAGTATTTT. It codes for CTLSPHGDTQYF.

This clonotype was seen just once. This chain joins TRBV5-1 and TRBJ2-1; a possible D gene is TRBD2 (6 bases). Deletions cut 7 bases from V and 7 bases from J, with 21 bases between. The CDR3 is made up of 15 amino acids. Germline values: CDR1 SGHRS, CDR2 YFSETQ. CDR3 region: CASAIQPGEINEQFF. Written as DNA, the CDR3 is TGCGCCAGCGCCATCCAGCCGGGGGAGATAAATGAGCAGTTCTTC.

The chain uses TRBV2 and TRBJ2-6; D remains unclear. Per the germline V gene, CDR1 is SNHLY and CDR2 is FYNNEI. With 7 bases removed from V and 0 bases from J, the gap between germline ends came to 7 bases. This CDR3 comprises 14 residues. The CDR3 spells CASKYISGANVLTF. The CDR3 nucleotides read TGTGCCAGCAAGTATATCTCTGGGGCCAACGTCCTGACTTTC.

Here the CDR3 DNA reads TGTGCCACCAGCAGAGGAGCGAACACCGGGGAGCTGTTTTTT. Translated: CATSRGANTGELFF. V is TRBV15 and J is TRBJ2-2; D ambiguous. The CDR3 covers 14 residues. With 1 base removed from V and 0 bases from J, the gap between germline ends came to 3 bases. Germline V gene sequence: CDR1 LNHNV, CDR2 YYDKDF (reference sequence).

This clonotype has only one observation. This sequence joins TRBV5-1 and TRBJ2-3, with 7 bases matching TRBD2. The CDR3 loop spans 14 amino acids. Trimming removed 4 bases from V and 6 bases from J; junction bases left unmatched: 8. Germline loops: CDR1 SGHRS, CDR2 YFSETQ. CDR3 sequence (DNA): TGCGCCAGCAGCGCCGGGACTACCTTGGATACGCAGTATTTT. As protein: CASSAGTTLDTQYF. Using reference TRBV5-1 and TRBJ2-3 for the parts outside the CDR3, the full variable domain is KAGVTQTPRYLIKTRGQQVTLSCSPISGHRSVSWYQQTPGQGLQFLFEYFSETQRNKGNFPGRFSGRQFSNSRSEMNVSTLELGDSALYLCASSAGTTLDTQYFGPGTRLTVL.

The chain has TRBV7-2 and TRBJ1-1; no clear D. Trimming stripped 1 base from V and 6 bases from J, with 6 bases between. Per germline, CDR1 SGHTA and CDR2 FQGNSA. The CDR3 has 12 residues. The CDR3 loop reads CASSLGTSEAFF. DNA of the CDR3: TGTGCCAGCAGCTTAGGGACTTCTGAAGCTTTCTTT.

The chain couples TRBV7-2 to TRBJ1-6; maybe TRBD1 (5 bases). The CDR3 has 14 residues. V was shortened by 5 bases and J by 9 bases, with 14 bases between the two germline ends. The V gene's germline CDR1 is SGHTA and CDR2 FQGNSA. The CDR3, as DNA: TGTGCCAGCAGCCGGGCGGGGGGAGGTTCACCCCTCCACTTT. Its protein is CASSRAGGGSPLHF.

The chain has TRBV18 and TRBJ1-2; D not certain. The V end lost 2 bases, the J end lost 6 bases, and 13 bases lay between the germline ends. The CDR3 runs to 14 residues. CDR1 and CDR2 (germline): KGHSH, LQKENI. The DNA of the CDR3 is TGTGCCAGCTCACCATTAGGAGAGGGAAATGGCTACACCTTC. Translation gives CASSPLGEGNGYTF.